This T cell receptor beta chain comes out of a study of T-cell memory formation after mild COVID-19. Findings of the study overall: The CD4+ clones that contracted clustered mainly within CM and EM, and the CD8+ clones concentrated in EMRA. Pre-infection memory harbored some responding clones, suggesting cross-reactive memory joined. Clones shrinking between day 15 and 85 showed a balanced CD4/CD8 split, and those that grew later tilted toward CD4+.

With constant-segment primers, 5'RACE yielded cDNA libraries of TCR alpha and TCR beta that carried sample barcodes and UMIs. TCRdb passed the 5' RACE reads through MiXCR, listing each CDR3 protein once. The sample contains 50,000 to 70,000 distinct CDR3 sequences, over 9% of which appear only once. At least ten counts were recorded for this clonotype. Antigen specificity is unknown. Sequenced input: PBMCs or a T cell subset sorted from them (not recorded which). The TCR comes from a man younger than 30 who had mild COVID-19 (a few samples of this study predate the infection). Cell type and time point are not known.

The CDR3 loop is CASSSRGSTDTQYF. In DNA form, the CDR3 reads TGTGCCAGCAGCTCGAGGGGAAGCACAGATACGCAGTATTTT. J is TRBJ2-3 and V is TRBV7-2, with D perhaps TRBD1 or TRBD2 (5 bases each). CDR1 is SGHTA, CDR2 FQGNSA, per germline. The V gene lost 4 bases and the J gene lost 0 bases, with 8 bases spanning the gap. The CDR3 runs 14 residues. Filled out from reference TRBV7-2 and TRBJ2-3, the complete variable domain reads GAGVSQSPSNKVTEKGKDVELRCDPISGHTALYWYRQSLGQGLEFLIYFQGNSAPDKSGLPSDRFSAERTGGSVSTLTIQRTQQEDSAVYLCASSSRGSTDTQYFGPGTRLTVL.